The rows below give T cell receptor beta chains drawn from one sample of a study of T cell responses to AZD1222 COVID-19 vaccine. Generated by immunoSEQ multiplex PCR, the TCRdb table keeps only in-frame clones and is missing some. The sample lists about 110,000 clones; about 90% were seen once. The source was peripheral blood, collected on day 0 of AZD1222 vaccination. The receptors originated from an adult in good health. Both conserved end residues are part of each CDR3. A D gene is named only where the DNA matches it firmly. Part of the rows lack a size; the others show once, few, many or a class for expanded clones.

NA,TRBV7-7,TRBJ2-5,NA,CASSPERGNRERETQYF,TGTGCCAGCAGCCCGGAGCGGGGAAACAGGGAAAGAGAGACCCAGTACTTC
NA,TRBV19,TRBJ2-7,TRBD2,CASSPRMGGSSYEQYF,TGTGCCAGTAGTCCCCGGATGGGCGGGAGCTCCTACGAGCAGTACTTC
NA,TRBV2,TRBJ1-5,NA,CASGQAAQPQHF,TGTGCCAGCGGACAAGCCGCTCAGCCCCAGCATTTT
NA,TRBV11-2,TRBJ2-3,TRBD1,CASSLLGTGPSDTQYF,TGTGCCAGCAGCTTATTAGGGACAGGTCCTTCAGATACGCAGTATTTT
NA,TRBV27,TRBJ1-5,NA,CASSPLGMGQPQHF,TGTGCCAGCAGTCCCCTCGGGATGGGTCAGCCCCAGCATTTT
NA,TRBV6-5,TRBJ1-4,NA,CASSYSGATNEKLFF,TGTGCCAGCAGTTACTCGGGTGCAACTAATGAAAAACTGTTTTTT
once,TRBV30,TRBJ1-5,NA,CAWSTGTRNQPQHF,TGTGCCTGGTCGACAGGAACGCGCAATCAGCCCCAGCATTTT
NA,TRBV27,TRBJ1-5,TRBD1,CASSTSLGTGGRQPQHF,TGTGCCAGCAGCACCTCCTTAGGGACAGGGGGCAGACAGCCCCAGCATTTT
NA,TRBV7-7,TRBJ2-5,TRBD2,CASSLSGGLQETQYF,TGTGCTAGCAGCCTTAGCGGGGGTCTCCAAGAGACCCAGTACTTC
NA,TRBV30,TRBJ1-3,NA,CAWTTGNSGNTIYF,TGTGCCTGGACCACAGGGAACTCTGGAAACACCATATATTTT
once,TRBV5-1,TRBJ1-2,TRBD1,CASSPNRGPVGGYTF,TGCGCCAGCAGTCCAAACAGGGGGCCGGTGGGTGGCTACACCTTC
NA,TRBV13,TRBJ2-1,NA,CASSSPSYNEQFF,TGTGCCAGCAGCTCGCCCAGTTACAATGAGCAGTTCTTC
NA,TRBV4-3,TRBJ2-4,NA,CASSQLRRDIQYF,TGCGCCAGCAGCCAATTACGGAGGGACATTCAGTACTTC
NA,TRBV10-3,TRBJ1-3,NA,CAISDGRSGNTIYF,TGTGCCATCAGTGACGGACGCTCTGGAAACACCATATATTTT
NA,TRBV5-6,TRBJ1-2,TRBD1,CASSFLNRGAQGYTF,TGTGCCAGCAGCTTTTTGAACAGGGGGGCTCAGGGCTACACCTTC
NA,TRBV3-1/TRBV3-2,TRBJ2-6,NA,CASSHVGFSGANVLTF,TGTGCCAGCAGCCACGTCGGGTTCTCTGGGGCCAACGTCCTGACTTTC
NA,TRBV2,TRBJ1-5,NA,CASLYSEGNQPQHF,TGTGCCAGCTTATACTCAGAAGGCAATCAGCCCCAGCATTTT
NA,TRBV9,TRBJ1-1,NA,CANKARRRTMNTEAFF,TGTGCCAACAAGGCCAGGCGGCGGACCATGAACACTGAAGCTTTCTTT
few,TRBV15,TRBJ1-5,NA,CATSRVWGSYNQPQHF,TGTGCCACCAGCAGAGTATGGGGGAGCTACAATCAGCCCCAGCATTTT
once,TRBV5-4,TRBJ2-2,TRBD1,CASSLKGAYTGELFF,TGTGCCAGCAGCTTGAAGGGGGCATACACCGGGGAGCTGTTTTTT
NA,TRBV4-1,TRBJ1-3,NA,CASSQGPGRSGNTIYF,TGCGCCAGCAGCCAGGGACCCGGGAGGTCTGGAAACACCATATATTTT
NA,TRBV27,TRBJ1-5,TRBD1,CASSLHRGSQPQHF,TGTGCCAGCAGTCTCCACAGGGGTAGTCAGCCCCAGCATTTT
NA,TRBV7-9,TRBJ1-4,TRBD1,CASSVQGQAIMFF,TGTGCCAGCAGCGTACAAGGACAGGCGATCATGTTTTTT
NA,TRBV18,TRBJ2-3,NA,CASSGGTSTDTQYF,TGTGCCAGCTCGGGCGGTACTAGCACAGATACGCAGTATTTT
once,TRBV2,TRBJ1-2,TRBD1,CASEPSASTGGYGYTF,TGTGCCAGCGAGCCCTCGGCCTCGACAGGGGGCTATGGCTACACCTTC
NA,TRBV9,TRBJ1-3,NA,CASSADIISGNTIYF,TGTGCCAGCAGCGCAGACATCATCTCTGGAAACACCATATATTTT
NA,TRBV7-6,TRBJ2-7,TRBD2,CASSLEIRAGVSEQYF,TGTGCCAGCAGCTTAGAGATTCGAGCGGGAGTTTCCGAGCAGTACTTC
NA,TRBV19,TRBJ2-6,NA,CASTTPGSGANVLTF,TGTGCCAGTACCACCCCCGGCTCTGGGGCCAACGTCCTGACTTTC
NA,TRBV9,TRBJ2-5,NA,CASSVGQETQYF,TGTGCCAGCAGCGTAGGCCAAGAGACCCAGTACTTC
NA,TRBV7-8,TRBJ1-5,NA,CASSLEGSGEPQHF,TGTGCCAGCAGCTTAGAGGGTTCAGGGGAGCCCCAGCATTTT
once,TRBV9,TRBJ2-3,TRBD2,CASSATSGGTDTQYF,TGTGCCAGCAGCGCGACTAGCGGGGGGACAGATACGCAGTATTTT
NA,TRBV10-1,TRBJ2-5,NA,CAGDGKAQETQYF,TGCGCCGGGGACGGGAAAGCCCAAGAGACCCAGTACTTC
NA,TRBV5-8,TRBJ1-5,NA,CASSLVFLGYSNQPQHF,TGTGCCAGCAGCTTGGTTTTCTTGGGATATAGCAATCAGCCCCAGCATTTT
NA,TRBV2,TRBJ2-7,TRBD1,CASRGTGGAYEQYF,TGTGCCAGCAGGGGGACAGGGGGAGCCTACGAGCAGTACTTC
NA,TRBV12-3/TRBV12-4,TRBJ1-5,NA,CASSRQAPQPQHF,TGTGCCAGCAGTCGACAGGCCCCCCAGCCCCAGCATTTT
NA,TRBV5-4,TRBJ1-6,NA,CASSLDSNLLHF,TGTGCCAGCAGCTTGGACAGTAACCTCCTCCACTTT
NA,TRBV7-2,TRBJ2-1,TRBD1,CASSLVWQGVNNEQFF,TGTGCCAGCAGCTTAGTTTGGCAGGGGGTAAACAATGAGCAGTTCTTC
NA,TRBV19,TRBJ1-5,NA,CASSKGQPSNQPQHF,TGTGCCAGTAGTAAGGGTCAGCCTAGCAATCAGCCCCAGCATTTT
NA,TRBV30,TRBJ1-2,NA,CAWSIGGGYTF,TGTGCCTGGAGTATAGGGGGTGGCTACACCTTC
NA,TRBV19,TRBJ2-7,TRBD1,CASSHRGLRYEQYF,TGTGCCAGTAGTCACAGGGGTCTCCGCTACGAGCAGTACTTC
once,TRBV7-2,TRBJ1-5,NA,CASSPIGRLNQPQHF,TGTGCCAGCAGCCCTATAGGGCGGCTCAATCAGCCCCAGCATTTT
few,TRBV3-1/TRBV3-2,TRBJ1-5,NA,CASSQMGGNQPQHF,TGTGCCAGCAGCCAAATGGGAGGCAATCAGCCCCAGCATTTT
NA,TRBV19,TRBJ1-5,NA,CASSTRGGDQPQHF,TGTGCCAGTAGCACCCGGGGTGGGGATCAGCCCCAGCATTTT
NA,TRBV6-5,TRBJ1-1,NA,CASALDGNTEAFF,TGTGCCAGCGCACTGGACGGGAACACTGAAGCTTTCTTT
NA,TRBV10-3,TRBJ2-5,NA,CAISGSGTFGRETQYF,TGTGCCATCAGTGGCTCCGGGACCTTCGGCCGAGAGACCCAGTACTTC
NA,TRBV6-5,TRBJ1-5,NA,CASSFFMGNQPQHF,TGTGCCAGCAGTTTTTTCATGGGCAATCAGCCCCAGCATTTT
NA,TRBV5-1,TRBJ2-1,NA,CASSPTGDNEQFF,TGCGCCAGCAGCCCGACAGGTGACAATGAGCAGTTCTTC
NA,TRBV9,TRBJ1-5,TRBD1,CASSVSTGQGIGQPQHF,TGTGCCAGCAGCGTCTCAACGGGACAGGGTATCGGACAGCCCCAGCATTTT
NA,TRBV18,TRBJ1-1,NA,CASSHRDPEAFF,TGTGCCAGCTCACACAGGGACCCTGAAGCTTTCTTT
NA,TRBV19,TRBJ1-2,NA,CASREGSYGYTF,TGTGCCAGTAGGGAGGGATCCTATGGCTACACCTTC